This TCR beta chain was identified during a study of radiotherapy plus CTLA-4 blockade in lung cancer. Generated by immunoSEQ multiplex PCR, the TCRdb table keeps only in-frame clones and is missing some. The sample holds about 53,000 clones, approximately 85% seen once. The CDR3 has 17 amino acids. V shed 1 base and J shed 4 bases, with 19 bases lying between them. Germline lookup yields CDR1 SGHDN and CDR2 FVKESK. The specimen comprised peripheral blood, sampled from a patient treated with radiotherapy plus ipilimumab. This sequence was found in a human donor with non-small cell lung cancer whose response to radiotherapy plus ipilimumab could not be evaluated. The chain carries TRBV14 and TRBJ1-1; D is unclear. The CDR3 sequence: CASSQAPNLAPSTEAFF. CDR3 nucleotide sequence: TGTGCCAGCAGCCAAGCCCCAAACCTGGCTCCTAGCACTGAAGCTTTCTTT.